This is a list of T cell receptor beta chains from one sample in a study of Ad26.COV2.S vaccination and SARS-CoV-2 variants. Libraries were prepared by immunoSEQ multiplex PCR; TCRdb keeps only in-frame clonotypes and omits some of them. This sample has about 680,000 clones, with about 90% found just once. The sequences come from peripheral blood, collected in a trial of Ad26.COV2.S vaccine versus placebo. These receptors all stem from a person between 18 and 65 years old who received the Ad26.COV2.S COVID-19 vaccine or a placebo. Both conserved end residues are part of each CDR3.

j_call	v_call	cdr3_aa
TRBJ2-7	TRBV7-3	CASSRGTSYEQYF
TRBJ2-3	TRBV29-1	CSVKERPTDTQYF
TRBJ2-1	TRBV15	CATSRDRRREQFF
TRBJ2-7	TRBV6-5	CASSYSSGSYEQYF
TRBJ2-5	TRBV18	CASSPAGRETQYF
TRBJ2-7	TRBV6-5	CASSYSDATYEQYF
TRBJ2-5	TRBV7-3	CASSLGPDETQYF
TRBJ2-2	TRBV10-1	CASAKNTGELFF
TRBJ2-7	TRBV6-1	CASSEMQGASYEQYF
TRBJ1-3	TRBV7-9	CASSIGASGNTIYF
TRBJ2-5	TRBV6-5	CASSLGTSGSKTQYF
TRBJ2-2	TRBV6-6	CASNPGGTGELFF
TRBJ2-5	TRBV18	CASSPQVRVETQYF
TRBJ2-1	TRBV7-9	CASSRTRAEQFF
TRBJ2-1	TRBV19	CASSTRPMGLAGVANNEQFF
TRBJ1-2	TRBV7-9	CASSLVASVGYTF
TRBJ1-2	TRBV19	CASSTYGGGRPRTGYTF
TRBJ1-2	TRBV25-1	CASRTGDYGYTF
TRBJ1-2	TRBV7-8	CASSPYSGQWGYTF
TRBJ2-4	TRBV7-9	CASSIGQGARDIQYF
TRBJ2-5	TRBV7-9	CASIPTGTSGGDKETQYF
TRBJ1-5	TRBV12-3/TRBV12-4	CASSFPDQPQHF
TRBJ1-5	TRBV19	CASKVRTGYNQPQHF
TRBJ2-7	TRBV7-2	CASRVRGLLSYEQYF
TRBJ1-5	TRBV19	CASSGGWGNQPQHF
TRBJ2-5	TRBV11-2	CASSLSTNQETQYF
TRBJ2-7	TRBV3-1/TRBV3-2	CASSRDYEQYF
TRBJ2-5	TRBV12-3/TRBV12-4	CASETGGGETQYF
TRBJ1-1	TRBV29-1	CSGKGNTEAFF
TRBJ1-5	TRBV25-1	CASSPSRQGNQPQHF
TRBJ1-5	TRBV19	CASSIDSTGTYNQPQHF
TRBJ1-5	TRBV6-5	CASSYDGMGNQPQHF
TRBJ2-7	TRBV6-5	CASSYSTSVSYEQYF
TRBJ2-3	TRBV7-3	CASSSGLAGGPDTQYF
TRBJ1-5	TRBV6-2/TRBV6-3	CASSLTGQGNQPQHF
TRBJ1-5	TRBV12-3/TRBV12-4	CASRQGAQQPQHF
TRBJ2-2	TRBV2	CASSVGLAGLLNTGELFF
TRBJ2-1	TRBV5-4	CASSPAAQREGLHEQFF
TRBJ2-1	TRBV10-1	CASSEMGRHEQFF
TRBJ2-1	TRBV15	CATSRDRAPSYNEQFF
TRBJ2-2	TRBV7-3	CASSLSRSGSGELFF
TRBJ1-5	TRBV19	CASSITGAGQPQHF
TRBJ2-7	TRBV7-6	CASSLLASAPYEQYF
TRBJ1-5	TRBV18	CASSPPGVYGNQPQHF
TRBJ1-4	TRBV15	CATSRDGGGEKLFF
TRBJ2-7	TRBV27	CASSLLAGGLHEQYF
TRBJ2-1	TRBV3-1/TRBV3-2	CASSQDYGGGYNEQFF
TRBJ1-1	TRBV7-9	CASRFEGTNTEAFF
TRBJ2-3	TRBV27	CASSLSGLAGGRSHLLDTQYF
TRBJ2-7	TRBV19	CASSLRQAGEQYF
TRBJ1-1	TRBV5-1	CASSPRSATEAFF
TRBJ2-1	TRBV12-3/TRBV12-4	CASRRVNEDEQFF
TRBJ2-7	TRBV19	CASSDRGPYEQYF
TRBJ2-3	TRBV5-1	CASSSQGGTDTQYF
TRBJ2-7	TRBV7-9	CASETSGLGGPYEQYF